Reported below is one T cell receptor (beta chain). The sample originates from a study of technical replicates of blood from a few donors. Generated by immunoSEQ multiplex PCR, the TCRdb table keeps only in-frame clones and is missing some. The sample contains more than 75,000 clones, 96% of which appear only once. V lost 5 bases and J lost 4; bases outside the gene matches: 9. Germline CDR1 SQVTM, CDR2 ANQGSEA. The CDR3 has 14 residues. The chain links TRBV29-1 to TRBJ1-1; TRBD1 agrees at 8 bases. The clonotype originates from a human donor in good health. Sequenced sample: T cells isolated from PBMCs. The CDR3 bases are TGCAGCGTTAGAATCCAGGGGGCATTCACTGAAGCTTTCTTT. Protein sequence: CSVRIQGAFTEAFF.